This section outlines one TCR beta chain sequence together with its context. The record originates from a study of OX40 agonist ivuxolimab in advanced cancers. Study context: The dose of intravenous ivuxolimab that patients received every 2 weeks ranged from 0.01 to 10 mg/kg.

TCRdb keeps only in-frame clones here, not all; method: immunoSEQ multiplex PCR. Of 70,000 or so clones listed, roughly 81% are singletons. The germline V gene encodes CDR1 SGHAT and CDR2 FQNNGV. The CDR3 covers 16 residues. V was pared by 5 bases and J by 1 base, with 17 bases between. This sequence joins TRBV11-2 and TRBJ1-1; D uncertain. Source: CD4+ or CD8+ T cells sorted from blood, taken in a trial of the OX40 agonist ivuxolimab. The TCR sequence derives from an adult with an advanced solid tumor such as melanoma, head and neck, liver or kidney cancer. CDR3 in DNA: TGTGCCAGCAGCCTCATGGGCGTAGGTCCGAACACTGAAGCTTTCTTT. This encodes CASSLMGVGPNTEAFF.